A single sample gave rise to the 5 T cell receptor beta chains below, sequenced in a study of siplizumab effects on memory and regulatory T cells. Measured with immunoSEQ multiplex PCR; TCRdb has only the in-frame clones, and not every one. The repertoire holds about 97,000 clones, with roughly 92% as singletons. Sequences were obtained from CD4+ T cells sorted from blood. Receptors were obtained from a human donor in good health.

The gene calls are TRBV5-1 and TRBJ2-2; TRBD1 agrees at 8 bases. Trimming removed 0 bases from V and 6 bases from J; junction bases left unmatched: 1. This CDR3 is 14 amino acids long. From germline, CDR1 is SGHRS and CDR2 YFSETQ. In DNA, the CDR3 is TGCGCCAGCAGCTTGGCACAGGGGGCCGGGGAGCTGTTTTTT. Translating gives CASSLAQGAGELFF.

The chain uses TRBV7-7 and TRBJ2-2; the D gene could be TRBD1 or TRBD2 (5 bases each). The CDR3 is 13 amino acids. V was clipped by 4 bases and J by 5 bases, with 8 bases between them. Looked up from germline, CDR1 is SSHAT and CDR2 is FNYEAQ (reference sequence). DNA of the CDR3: TGTGCCAGCAGCTCAGGGAGAACCGGGGAGCTGTTTTTT. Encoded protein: CASSSGRTGELFF.

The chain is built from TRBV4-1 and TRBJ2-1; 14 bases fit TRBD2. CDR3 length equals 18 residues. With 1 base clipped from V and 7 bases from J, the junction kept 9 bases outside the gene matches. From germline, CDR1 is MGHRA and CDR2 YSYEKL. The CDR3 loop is CASSQGLTSGRDRNEQFF. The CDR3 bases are TGCGCCAGCAGCCAAGGTCTGACTAGCGGGAGGGATAGGAATGAGCAGTTCTTC.

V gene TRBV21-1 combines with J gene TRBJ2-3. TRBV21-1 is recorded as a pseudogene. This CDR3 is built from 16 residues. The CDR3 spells CASSKRDRGLWDTQYF. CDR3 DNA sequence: TGTGCCAGCAGCAAAAGGGATCGGGGGCTATGGGATACGCAGTATTTT.

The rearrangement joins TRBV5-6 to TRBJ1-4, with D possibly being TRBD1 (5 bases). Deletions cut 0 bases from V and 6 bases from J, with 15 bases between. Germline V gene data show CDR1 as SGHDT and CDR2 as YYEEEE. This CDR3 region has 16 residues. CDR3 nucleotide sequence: TGTGCCAGCAGCTTGGGCGACAGACAAAACTATGAAAAACTGTTTTTT. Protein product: CASSLGDRQNYEKLFF.